This paragraph covers one T cell receptor beta chain sequence. The antigen is not known. Method: immunoSEQ multiplex PCR; TCRdb's copy keeps in-frame clones and lacks some. The sample records about 100,000 clones, more than 75% being singletons. This sample stems from a study of T cell responses to AZD1222 COVID-19 vaccine. Notes on the study in general: Nearly half of spike-specific TCRs reportedly target unmutated variant regions. Donors in the cohort were predominantly white British and more often female, and clonal diversity was possibly underestimated. The study identified only five to seven AZD1222 recipients as seropositive at baseline.

V lost 2 bases to trimming and J lost 3 bases, with 11 bases between them. The CDR3 runs to 14 residues. Per the germline V gene, CDR1 is LNHDA and CDR2 is SQIVND (reference sequence). This chain connects TRBV19 to TRBJ2-7, with D possibly matching TRBD2 (6 bases). This sample comprised peripheral blood, obtained on day 0 of AZD1222 vaccination. This TCR derives from an adult in good health. In DNA, the CDR3 is TGTGCCAGTAGTATATCCGGAGGGATCTACGAGCAGTACTTC. This gives the protein CASSISGGIYEQYF.